A single sample is the source of the 17 T cell receptor beta chains below, sequenced in a study of T cell responses to AZD1222 COVID-19 vaccine. Using immunoSEQ multiplex PCR, the repertoire was profiled, and TCRdb retains in-frame clones only, with some absent. The sample yields under 150,000 clones, approximately 88% seen once. Source: peripheral blood, taken on day 0 of AZD1222 vaccination. The receptors shown here come from an adult in good health.

The J gene is TRBJ2-3, the V gene TRBV28; D gene unclear. The length of the CDR3 is 17 residues. CDR1 is MDHEN, CDR2 SYDVKM, per germline. V was cut by 4 bases and J by 0 bases, with 17 bases left in between. The CDR3 here is CASSSYTPGQSTDTQYF. Here the CDR3 DNA reads TGTGCCAGCAGTTCATATACCCCCGGTCAGAGCACAGATACGCAGTATTTT. Combining the CDR3 with reference TRBV28 and TRBJ2-3 gives the whole variable domain DVKVTQSSRYLVKRTGEKVFLECVQDMDHENMFWYRQDPGLGLRLIYFSYDVKMKEKGDIPEGYSVSREKKERFSLILESASTNQTSMYLCASSSYTPGQSTDTQYFGPGTRLTVL.

The CDR3 sequence is CASSSAGTPNTEAFF. DNA for the CDR3: TGTGCCAGCAGTTCTGCCGGGACACCGAACACTGAAGCTTTCTTT. This chain links TRBV28 with TRBJ1-1, with D perhaps matching TRBD1 (6 bases). Trimming pared 4 bases from V and 1 base from J, leaving 13 bases between. Germline assignment: CDR1 MDHEN and CDR2 SYDVKM. The length of the CDR3 is 15 residues.

A note on this clone: Different DNA sequences within this sample yield the same CDR3. This chain joins TRBV29-1 and TRBJ1-4; TRBD1 might be the D (6 bases). The CDR3 has 13 amino acids. Trimming stripped 4 bases from V and 2 bases from J, with 8 bases between. CDR1 and CDR2 (germline): SQVTM, ANQGSEA. The CDR3 DNA reads TGCAGCGTTGTAGGGGGGACTAATGAAAAACTGTTTTTT. Encoded protein: CSVVGGTNEKLFF.

This clone occurred once. The V gene is TRBV7-9, the J gene TRBJ1-6; tentatively, D is TRBD1 (5 bases). Germline CDR1 and CDR2: SEHNR and FQNEAQ (reference sequence). The CDR3 has 15 residues. Trimming removed 3 bases at V and 7 bases at J, with 13 bases between. This chain's CDR3 is CASSLVGVGNSPLHF. CDR3 DNA sequence: TGTGCCAGCAGCTTGGTGGGGGTAGGAAATTCACCCCTCCACTTT.

The V gene is TRBV29-1, the J gene TRBJ2-7; D may be TRBD1 (5 bases). The germline CDR1 and CDR2 sequences are SQVTM and ANQGSEA. This CDR3 comprises 12 residues. With 5 bases removed from V and 6 bases from J, the gap between germline ends came to 14 bases. CDR3 loop: CSVSPGSAEQYF. The CDR3 DNA is TGCAGCGTTTCCCCAGGGTCAGCCGAGCAGTACTTC.

The V and J genes are TRBV11-2 and TRBJ1-6; TRBD1 might be the D (6 bases). V shed 4 bases and J shed 0 bases, with 16 bases lying between them. CDR3 length: 18 residues. CDR1 and CDR2 (germline): SGHAT, FQNNGV. The CDR3 DNA reads as TGTGCCAGCAGCTCTGGACAGCACATGTACTCCTATAATTCACCCCTCCACTTT. Amino acid sequence: CASSSGQHMYSYNSPLHF.

V is TRBV10-3 and J is TRBJ1-1; D remains unclear. V lost 8 bases to trimming and J lost 1 base, with 8 bases between them. The CDR3 loop spans 12 amino acids. Germline V gene sequence: CDR1 ENHRY, CDR2 SYGVKD. CDR3 sequence: CAIRPPNTEAFF. Here the CDR3 DNA reads TGTGCCATCCGGCCGCCGAACACTGAAGCTTTCTTT.

V usage is TRBV23-1 and J usage is TRBJ2-7; tentative D call: TRBD1 (5 bases). TRBV23-1 has ORF status, its function being uncertain. The CDR3 is made up of 14 amino acids. With 6 bases removed from V and 5 bases from J, the gap between germline ends came to 17 bases. The CDR3 sequence: CASRLRQTWNEQYF. The CDR3 DNA is TGCGCCAGCAGACTCAGACAGACTTGGAACGAGCAGTACTTC.

The V call is TRBV9, the J call TRBJ1-6; TRBD1 agrees at 10 bases. CDR1 SGDLS and CDR2 YYNGEE come from the germline V gene. The CDR3 is 16 amino acids. Trimming cost V 5 bases and J 10 bases; bases outside gene matches: 12. CDR3 region: CASRRGTGTGESPLHF. DNA of the CDR3: TGTGCCAGCAGACGGGGAACCGGGACAGGGGAATCACCCCTCCACTTT.

The chain joins TRBV5-1 to TRBJ1-4; 8 nucleotides align to TRBD1. Germline trimming cut 0 bases from V and 7 bases from J; bases unmatched to any gene: 5. Germline CDR1 is SGHRS and CDR2 is YFSETQ. This CDR3 comprises 15 residues. CDR3: CASSLGQGNGEKLFF. The CDR3 bases are TGCGCCAGCAGCTTGGGACAGGGGAATGGTGAAAAACTGTTTTTT. The full variable domain, rest sourced from reference TRBV5-1 and TRBJ1-4, is KAGVTQTPRYLIKTRGQQVTLSCSPISGHRSVSWYQQTPGQGLQFLFEYFSETQRNKGNFPGRFSGRQFSNSRSEMNVSTLELGDSALYLCASSLGQGNGEKLFFGSGTQLSVL.

The chain carries TRBV11-1 and TRBJ1-2; TRBD1 might be the D (6 bases). Germline assignment: CDR1 SGHAT and CDR2 FQDESV (reference sequence). This CDR3 is 15 amino acids long. Trimming cost V 2 bases and J 3 bases, with 13 bases left between them. CDR3 loop: CASSLQQGVDYGYTF. The DNA for the CDR3 is TGTGCCAGCAGCTTACAACAGGGAGTGGACTATGGCTACACCTTC.

This sequence joins TRBV5-8 and TRBJ1-2; 7 bases fit TRBD1. Unmatched junction bases numbered 7, after V lost 4 bases and J lost 1 base. Germline V gives CDR1 SGHTS, CDR2 YDEGEE. The CDR3 is made up of 15 amino acids. CDR3 sequence: CASSQLTGINYGYTF. In DNA form, the CDR3 reads TGTGCCAGCAGCCAACTGACAGGGATTAACTATGGCTACACCTTC.

The rearrangement uses TRBV2 and TRBJ2-7; D might be TRBD2 (5 bases). Germline CDR1 and CDR2: SNHLY and FYNNEI. Trimming stripped 3 bases from V and 0 bases from J, with 9 bases between. The CDR3 length is 14 residues. CDR3 loop: CASSDREISYEQYF. In DNA, the CDR3 is TGTGCCAGCAGTGATCGGGAAATCTCCTACGAGCAGTACTTC.

The V call is TRBV15, the J call TRBJ2-7; 8 nucleotides align to TRBD1. After removal of 2 bases from V and 3 bases from J, the junction contained 9 bases not matched to a gene. The germline V gene encodes CDR1 LNHNV and CDR2 YYDKDF (reference sequence). CDR3 length equals 16 residues. The CDR3 region has the DNA TGTGCCACCAGCAGAAATACCGGACAGGGCAACTACGAGCAGTACTTC. Amino acids: CATSRNTGQGNYEQYF.

This clone appeared once. J is TRBJ1-1 and V is TRBV7-2; perhaps TRBD1 as D (6 bases). Trimming took 1 base from V and 4 from J, leaving 7 bases between them. This CDR3 comprises 13 residues. Germline-derived CDR1 and CDR2 are SGHTA and FQGNSA. The CDR3 is CASSLGGPTEAFF. CDR3 sequence (DNA): TGTGCCAGCAGCTTAGGGGGGCCCACTGAAGCTTTCTTT.

This clone was counted once. This sequence joins TRBV21-1 and TRBJ2-6; the table's D call of TRBD1 was not tested on the DNA. TRBV21-1 is described as a pseudogene. The CDR3 loop spans 19 amino acids. CDR3 sequence reads: CASRTGQGPMLSGANVLTF. The CDR3 DNA reads TGTGCCAGCAGAACGGGACAGGGTCCTATGCTCTCTGGGGCCAACGTCCTGACTTTC.

V usage is TRBV5-1 and J usage is TRBJ1-4, with a weak D call TRBD1 (5 bases). CDR3 length: 16 amino acids. The ends were cut back, 0 bases at V and 3 bases at J, with 12 bases in the middle. CDR1 SGHRS and CDR2 YFSETQ come from the germline V gene. This chain's CDR3 is CASSLALGVANEKLFF. CDR3 bases: TGCGCCAGCAGCTTGGCTCTGGGGGTGGCTAATGAAAAACTGTTTTTT.